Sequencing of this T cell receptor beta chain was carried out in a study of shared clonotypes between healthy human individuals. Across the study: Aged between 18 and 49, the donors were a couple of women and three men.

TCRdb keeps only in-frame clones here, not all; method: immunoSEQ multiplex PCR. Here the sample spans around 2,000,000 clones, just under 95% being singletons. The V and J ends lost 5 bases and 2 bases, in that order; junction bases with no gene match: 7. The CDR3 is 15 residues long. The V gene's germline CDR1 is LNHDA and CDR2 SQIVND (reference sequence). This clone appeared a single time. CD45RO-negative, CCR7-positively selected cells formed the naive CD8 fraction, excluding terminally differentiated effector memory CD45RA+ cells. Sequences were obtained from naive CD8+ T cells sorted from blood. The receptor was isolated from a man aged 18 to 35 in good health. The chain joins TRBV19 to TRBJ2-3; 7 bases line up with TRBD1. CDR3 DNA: TGTGCCAGTAGTTCGACAGGGCGGATCACAGATACGCAGTATTTT. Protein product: CASSSTGRITDTQYF.